These 8 T cell receptor beta chains came from one sample sequenced in a study of blood T cell repertoires in COVID-19. Profiling relied on immunoSEQ multiplex PCR, and the TCRdb table lists in-frame clones only, not all of them. The sample lists about 200,000 clones; roughly 87% were seen once. Sequenced sample: PBMCs or T cells enriched from blood (not recorded which). Receptors originate from a woman in her 30s who had recovered from COVID-19.

This chain connects TRBV29-1 to TRBJ1-2; 10 bases align to TRBD1. Unmatched junction bases numbered 6, after V lost 3 bases and J lost 5 bases. There are 14 residues in the CDR3. The germline V gene encodes CDR1 SQVTM and CDR2 ANQGSEA. CDR3 in amino acids: CSVDRTGGEYGYTF. The CDR3 coding sequence is TGCAGCGTTGATAGGACAGGGGGGGAGTATGGCTACACCTTC. The variable domain in full, with the rest retrieved from reference TRBV29-1 and TRBJ1-2, is SAVISQKPSRDICQRGTSLTIQCQVDSQVTMMFWYRQQPGQSLTLIATANQGSEATYESGFVIDKFPISRPNLTFSTLTVSNMSPEDSSIYLCSVDRTGGEYGYTFGSGTRLTVV.

The genes are TRBV30 and TRBJ2-1; TRBD2 matches at 7 bases. Germline V lookup: CDR1 GTSNPN, CDR2 SVGIG (reference sequence). The junction had 13 bases not matched to a gene; V was cut back by 4 bases and J by 7 bases. The CDR3 totals 15 residues. The CDR3 loop is CAWTWGGNWFNEQFF. As DNA, the CDR3 is TGTGCCTGGACCTGGGGGGGGAATTGGTTTAATGAGCAGTTCTTC.

The chain is built from TRBV19 and TRBJ2-5, with D perhaps matching TRBD1 (5 bases). The CDR3 has 13 residues. CDR1 and CDR2 (germline): LNHDA, SQIVND (reference sequence). The V gene lost 5 bases and the J gene lost 5 bases, with 12 bases spanning the gap. CDR3 in amino acids: CASSDSGRETQYF. For the CDR3, the DNA is TGTGCCAGTAGTGACAGTGGAAGGGAGACCCAGTACTTC.

The V and J genes are TRBV19 and TRBJ1-6; 7 bases fit TRBD1. The V gene end was trimmed by 1 base and the J gene end by 10 bases; junction bases not matched to a gene: 4. The CDR3 sequence is 14 residues long. Looked up from germline, CDR1 is LNHDA and CDR2 is SQIVND (reference sequence). The CDR3 sequence: CASSIVGTVSPLHF. The DNA for the CDR3 is TGTGCCAGTAGTATAGTAGGGACAGTCTCACCCCTCCACTTT.

The J gene is TRBJ2-7, the V gene TRBV7-2; TRBD1 matches at 7 bases. The CDR3 sequence is 16 residues long. The germline V gene encodes CDR1 SGHTA and CDR2 FQGNSA. The junction had 14 bases not matched to a gene; V was cut back by 2 bases and J by 7 bases. The CDR3 sequence: CASSLLPPGQQEEQYF. CDR3 DNA sequence: TGTGCCAGCAGCTTACTGCCCCCGGGACAGCAAGAAGAGCAGTACTTC.

The J gene is TRBJ2-2, the V gene TRBV2, with D unresolved. Germline V lookup: CDR1 SNHLY, CDR2 FYNNEI. Trimming left V 4 bases short and J 5 bases short, with 5 bases between. The CDR3 contains 12 residues. The CDR3 region is CASSALTGELFF. The CDR3 DNA reads TGTGCCAGCAGTGCACTTACCGGGGAGCTGTTTTTT.

This sequence joins TRBV27 and TRBJ2-1, with D possibly matching TRBD1 (5 bases). The CDR3 runs to 16 residues. V was pared by 6 bases and J by 1 base, with 16 bases between. The germline V gene encodes CDR1 MNHEY and CDR2 SMNVEV (reference sequence). The CDR3 loop is CASREVQGWSYNEQFF. Here the CDR3 DNA reads TGTGCCAGCAGGGAAGTGCAGGGTTGGTCCTACAATGAGCAGTTCTTC.

The V call is TRBV11-2, the J call TRBJ2-1; 10 bases map to TRBD2. CDR1 is SGHAT and CDR2 is FQNNGV in the germline V gene. V gave up 3 bases and J gave up 6 bases; unmatched junction bases: 8. This CDR3 is built from 16 residues. CDR3 sequence (DNA): TGTGCCAGCAGCTTTAGTAGAGTAGCGGGAGGCAATGAGCAGTTCTTC. This sequence encodes CASSFSRVAGGNEQFF.